A selection of T cell receptor beta chains follows, all from one sample in a study of T cell responses to AZD1222 COVID-19 vaccine. Repertoires were generated with immunoSEQ multiplex PCR, while TCRdb's copy carries only in-frame clones and drops some. There are fewer than 130,000 clones in the sample; around 90% occur only once, and roughly 1.5% lies in the top ten. This material consisted of peripheral blood, taken on day 0 of AZD1222 vaccination. These receptors all stem from an adult in good health. CDR3s include the opening cysteine and the closing phenylalanine or tryptophan. D genes are given only for firm matches. The size of a clone is reported for some rows only, either as once, few or many, or as a class for expanded clones.

TRBV3-1/TRBV3-2	TRBJ1-1	.	.	CASSQFQVHTEAFF	TGTGCCAGCAGCCAATTTCAGGTACACACTGAAGCTTTCTTT
TRBV14	TRBJ1-6	.	.	CASSQESRGTPLHF	TGTGCCAGCAGCCAAGAGTCCAGGGGAACACCCCTCCACTTT
TRBV7-2	TRBJ1-2	.	TRBD1	CASSPAGTGAFYGYTF	TGTGCCAGCAGCCCGGCGGGGACAGGAGCCTTCTATGGCTACACCTTC
TRBV7-9	TRBJ2-7	.	TRBD2	CASSSGRESHYEQYF	TGTGCCAGCAGCTCCGGGCGGGAGAGCCACTACGAGCAGTACTTC
TRBV4-1	TRBJ2-5	.	.	CASSQDRGETQYF	TGCGCCAGCAGCCAAGACCGCGGTGAGACCCAGTACTTC
TRBV19	TRBJ2-7	few	.	CASRKEGSSYEQYF	TGTGCCAGTCGTAAAGAGGGGTCATCCTACGAGCAGTACTTC
TRBV11-2	TRBJ2-3	.	.	CASSLTRNTDTQYF	TGTGCCAGCAGCTTAACTAGAAACACAGATACGCAGTATTTT
TRBV3-1/TRBV3-2	TRBJ2-7	.	TRBD2	CASSQGGLAGGRAHEQYF	TGTGCCAGCAGCCAAGGGGGACTAGCGGGAGGGAGGGCCCACGAGCAGTACTTC
TRBV11-2	TRBJ1-2	.	.	CASSPHQANGYTF	TGTGCCAGCAGCCCGCACCAGGCGAATGGCTACACCTTC
TRBV6-5	TRBJ1-2	.	.	CASRTIDPDGYTF	TGTGCCAGCAGGACCATAGATCCGGATGGCTACACCTTC
TRBV4-1	TRBJ2-5	.	TRBD1	CASSHPGTGARETQYF	TGCGCCAGCAGCCACCCCGGGACAGGGGCGCGAGAGACCCAGTACTTC